These 6 T cell receptor beta chains came from one sample sequenced in a study of blood T cell repertoires in COVID-19. Sequencing used immunoSEQ multiplex PCR; TCRdb keeps in-frame clones, though not all of them. The repertoire consists of roughly 50,000 clones, with around 86% occurring once and the leading ten covering 25% to 30%. The sample comprised peripheral blood. The receptor set was obtained from a human donor in a cohort sampled during active COVID-19.

V usage is TRBV12-5 and J usage is TRBJ1-5, with a tentative D call TRBD1 (5 bases). The germline V gene encodes CDR1 LGHNT and CDR2 FRNRAP. V lost 5 bases, J lost 0 bases, and 8 bases lay in between. The CDR3 has 14 amino acids. CDR3 protein: CASGDSYSNQPQHF. CDR3 in DNA: TGTGCTAGTGGTGACAGCTATAGCAATCAGCCCCAGCATTTT. The full variable domain, its missing parts supplied by reference TRBV12-5 and TRBJ1-5, is DARVTQTPRHKVTEMGQEVTMRCQPILGHNTVFWYRQTMMQGLELLAYFRNRAPLDDSGMPKDRFSAEMPDATLATLKIQPSEPRDSAVYFCASGDSYSNQPQHFGDGTRLSIL.

V usage is TRBV7-2 and J usage is TRBJ2-5; 10 bases map to TRBD2. Germline V lookup: CDR1 SGHTA, CDR2 FQGNSA. J gave up 5 bases and V 1 base, and 10 bases lay outside the gene matches. The length of the CDR3 is 17 residues. The CDR3 region has the DNA TGTGCCAGCAGCTTAGGTCCTAGCGGGAGCGGTAGGGAGACCCAGTACTTC. This codes for CASSLGPSGSGRETQYF.

The J gene is TRBJ1-3, the V gene TRBV9, with a tentative D call TRBD1 (6 bases). With 0 bases removed from V and 0 bases from J, the gap between germline ends came to 19 bases. This CDR3 is 19 amino acids long. Germline CDR1 SGDLS, CDR2 YYNGEE. CDR3 in amino acids: CASSVAQTIQGYSGNTIYF. CDR3 nucleotide sequence: TGTGCCAGCAGCGTAGCCCAGACTATCCAGGGGTACTCTGGAAACACCATATATTTT.

This chain links TRBV29-1 with TRBJ2-1, with TRBD2 matching over 11 bases. This CDR3 is 13 amino acids long. The trim removed 4 bases at V and 6 bases at J, leaving 2 bases unmatched. Germline V lookup: CDR1 SQVTM, CDR2 ANQGSEA. CDR3 DNA sequence: TGCAGCGTTGGACTAGCGGGGTCCAATGAGCAGTTCTTC. Translation gives CSVGLAGSNEQFF.

This clone was picked up one time. The CDR3, as DNA: TGTGCCATCAGTACACCGGGAGGTAACTATGGCTACACCTTC. Amino acids: CAISTPGGNYGYTF. The rearrangement joins TRBV10-3 to TRBJ1-2; D unresolved. V lost 5 bases to trimming and J lost 1 base, with 11 bases between them. The CDR3 runs to 14 residues. The germline gives CDR1 ENHRY, CDR2 SYGVKD.

The V gene is TRBV15, the J gene TRBJ1-3, with 7 bases fitting TRBD1. Unmatched junction bases numbered 2, after V lost 4 bases and J lost 2 bases. CDR1 is LNHNV, CDR2 YYDKDF, per germline (reference sequence). The CDR3 sequence is 14 residues long. CDR3 in DNA: TGTGCCACCAGCAAAGACAGGGCTGGAAACACCATATATTTT. This encodes CATSKDRAGNTIYF.